The 7 T cell receptor beta chains presented below share a single source sample, sequenced in a study of graft-versus-host responses after intestinal transplantation. Profiled with immunoSEQ multiplex PCR; TCRdb holds only in-frame clones, not every one. The repertoire consists of 4,000 to 6,000 clones, with 25% to 30% occurring once and the leading ten covering 7.2%. Responders labeled with CFSE (roughly 200,000) were plated with roughly 200,000 irradiated, violet-dye-labeled stimulators. The starting material was alloreactive CD8+ T cells from a mixed lymphocyte reaction culture, obtained before intestinal transplant. Subset noted: CFSE-low proliferating T cells sorted from roughly 6-day pre-transplant mixed lymphocyte reaction (GvH or HvG direction). The source is a human patient who received an intestinal transplant.

To note about this clone: A read error may account for a junction end that differs from germline. The V gene is TRBV7-7, the J gene TRBJ2-7; 7 bases fit TRBD2. This CDR3 region has 13 residues. From germline, CDR1 is SSHAT and CDR2 FNYEAQ (reference sequence). The CDR3 loop reads CASSYGLAYEQYF. As DNA, the CDR3 is TGTGCTAGCAGCTACGGACTAGCCTACGAGCAGTACTTC.

Notes on this clone: A read error may produce the germline difference seen at one junction end. The chain has TRBV4-1 and TRBJ2-1; D gene uncertain. The CDR3 extends over 12 amino acids. Per germline, CDR1 MGHRA and CDR2 YSYEKL. CDR3 sequence (DNA): TGCGCCAGCAGCCAAGGCTACAATGGGCAGTTCTTC. Translated: CASSQGYNGQFF.

This clone is medium-sized by share. The rearrangement uses TRBV4-1 and TRBJ2-2; D might be TRBD2 (5 bases). V was clipped by 1 base and J by 5 bases, with 8 bases between them. The CDR3 sequence is 14 residues long. In germline, CDR1 is MGHRA, CDR2 YSYEKL. CDR3 residues: CASSQVGSTGELFF. CDR3 in DNA: TGCGCCAGCAGCCAAGTAGGGAGTACCGGGGAGCTGTTTTTT.

This clone was seen a handful of times. The V call is TRBV6-6, the J call TRBJ2-1; possibly TRBD1 for D (5 bases). V was trimmed by 6 bases and J by 0 bases, leaving 12 bases between them. CDR1 and CDR2 (germline): MNHNY, SVGAGI (reference sequence). The CDR3 is 15 residues long. The CDR3 DNA reads TGTGCCAGCAGAACAGGCTATTACTCCTACAATGAGCAGTTCTTC. This translates into CASRTGYYSYNEQFF.

This clone appeared many times. The chain has TRBV6-5 and TRBJ2-7, with 8 bases identical to TRBD2. V gave up 11 bases and J gave up 6 bases; unmatched junction bases: 15. In germline, CDR1 is MNHEY, CDR2 SVGAGI. The CDR3 consists of 14 residues. The CDR3 protein is CAPGSGGGMSEQYF. In nucleotides, the CDR3 is TGTGCCCCCGGATCGGGGGGGGGTATGAGCGAGCAGTACTTC.

In its sample, this clone was seen a few times. This sequence joins TRBV6-1 and TRBJ2-7; D unclear. The germline gives CDR1 MNHNS, CDR2 SASEGT. The ends were cut back, 0 bases at V and 6 bases at J, with 3 bases in the middle. This CDR3 has 11 amino acids. CDR3 DNA: TGTGCCAGCAGTGAAGCTTCCGAGCAGTACTTC. Encoded protein: CASSEASEQYF.

The rearrangement joins TRBV7-8 to TRBJ1-5, with D possibly matching TRBD1 (5 bases). From germline, CDR1 is SGHVS and CDR2 FQNEAQ. The CDR3 extends over 16 amino acids. The V end lost 2 bases, the J end lost 4 bases, and 15 bases lay between the germline ends. CDR3 in DNA: TGTGCCAGCAGCTTAATCGTGCGGGGCCCAAATCAGCCCCAGCATTTT. Translated, it gives CASSLIVRGPNQPQHF.